This T cell receptor beta chain was identified in a study of cytomegalovirus exposure and HLA in healthy donors. The PCR made use of 60 Vbeta and 13 Jbeta primers. Clones were sequenced by immunoSEQ multiplex PCR, and TCRdb holds only the in-frame ones, with some missing. Altogether approximately 300,000 clones are present, about four fifths being singletons, with the ten largest covering about 0.28%. As for this clone: As yet, its antigen is unknown.

Findings of the study overall: Only CMV serostatus was available as immune exposure information.

Donors had nominal health at sampling but likely had unrecorded immune exposures. The CDR3 length is 15 residues. Germline CDR1 reads SGDLS; CDR2 reads YYNGEE. Trimming took 5 bases from V and 9 from J; bases not matched to a gene: 7. The V and J genes are TRBV9 and TRBJ2-1; 14 nucleotides match TRBD2. The origin of this receptor is a girl under 10 years old in good health and CMV-seronegative. Material for sequencing was PBMCs. The CDR3 DNA is TGTGCCAGCAGTGGACTAGCGGGGGGTCTAAGTGAGCAGTTCTTC. Residues: CASSGLAGGLSEQFF.